These 5 T cell receptor beta chains originate from one sample sequenced in a study of T cell responses to AZD1222 COVID-19 vaccine. The data were produced by immunoSEQ multiplex PCR, yet TCRdb's version contains in-frame clones alone and is incomplete. The sample lists approximately 170,000 clones, just over 90% occurring once. Source: peripheral blood, taken on day 0 of AZD1222 vaccination. The receptors derive from an adult in good health.

The V call is TRBV4-1, the J call TRBJ1-6; possibly TRBD1 for D (5 bases). The CDR3 is 16 residues long. Germline values: CDR1 MGHRA, CDR2 YSYEKL. The ends were cut back, 1 base at V and 2 bases at J, with 9 bases in the middle. This chain's CDR3 is CASSQVAGTYNSPLHF. The CDR3 DNA follows: TGCGCCAGCAGCCAAGTTGCAGGGACCTATAATTCACCCCTCCACTTT.

The rearrangement links TRBV5-1 to TRBJ1-2, with a possible D match to TRBD1 (6 bases). Germline CDR1 and CDR2: SGHRS and YFSETQ. The CDR3 covers 14 residues. V was shortened by 0 bases and J by 4 bases, with 10 bases between the two germline ends. The CDR3 spells CASSLDGGPYGYTF. DNA of the CDR3: TGCGCCAGCAGCTTGGATGGGGGCCCCTATGGCTACACCTTC.

The chain combines TRBV7-6 with TRBJ2-1; D is ambiguous. Germline V CDR1 and CDR2: SGHVS, FNYEAQ. This CDR3 has 12 residues. With 2 bases removed from V and 5 bases from J, the gap between germline ends came to 4 bases. The CDR3 reads CASSLQHNEQFF. CDR3 DNA sequence: TGTGCCAGCAGCTTACAGCACAATGAGCAGTTCTTC.

CDR3 region: CASASRVTYEQYF. CDR3 bases: TGTGCCAGCGCTAGCAGGGTTACCTACGAGCAGTACTTC. This chain connects TRBV27 to TRBJ2-7; the D call may be TRBD1 or TRBD2 (5 bases each). CDR1 and CDR2 (germline): MNHEY, SMNVEV (reference sequence). The V end lost 8 bases, the J end lost 2 bases, and 13 bases lay between the germline ends. CDR3 length equals 13 residues.

V is TRBV2 and J is TRBJ1-5; D uncertain. The CDR3 spans 18 residues. Germline loops: CDR1 SNHLY, CDR2 FYNNEI. V was cut by 6 bases and J by 0 bases, with 21 bases left in between. The CDR3 is CASSPFDVEEHSNQPQHF. CDR3 DNA: TGTGCCAGCAGCCCTTTTGATGTGGAAGAACATAGCAATCAGCCCCAGCATTTT.